This paragraph reports one TCR beta chain. Its antigen is unidentified. The data originate from a study of cytomegalovirus exposure and HLA in healthy donors. Overall study findings and caveats: In a later analysis, several top co-occurrence clusters appeared linked to parvovirus B19, influenza, CMV and Epstein-Barr virus.

Vbeta (60) and Jbeta (13) primers were used in the PCR. Profiled with immunoSEQ multiplex PCR; TCRdb holds only in-frame clones, not every one. The data hold 90,000 to 110,000 clones, with roughly 15% observed a single time. The germline CDR1 and CDR2 sequences are SGHVS and FNYEAQ. Trimming removed 5 bases from V and 0 bases from J, with 13 bases in between. This CDR3 contains 15 residues. The receptor was isolated from a female donor in good health and CMV-seronegative. Sequencing input: PBMCs. The V and J genes are TRBV7-6 and TRBJ1-2; D gene ambiguous. The CDR3 loop reads CASSEGFLANYGYTF. The CDR3 coding sequence is TGTGCCAGCAGCGAGGGATTCCTAGCTAACTATGGCTACACCTTC.